This T cell receptor (beta chain) was sequenced for a study of CD8 T cells in Susac syndrome. V dropped 2 bases and J dropped 3; count of bases not matched to a gene: 5. Germline CDR1 reads MNHEY; CDR2 reads SVGAGI. The CDR3 is made up of 16 amino acids. RNA was extracted with the RNeasy kit, and a quantity of 0.5 to 1 ug was reverse transcribed using random hexamers. Each CDR3 protein is one row after TCRdb ran MiXCR on the immunoSEQ multiplex PCR reads. This table holds approximately 120,000 distinct CDR3 sequences, around 91% found once. The genes are TRBV6-5 and TRBJ2-7, with 12 bases lining up with TRBD2. The specimen sequenced was CD8+ T cells from PBMCs. The sequence derives from a human donor with multiple sclerosis. As DNA, the CDR3 is TGTGCCAGCAGTTACCCTAGCGGGAGGGGGTTCTACGAGCAGTACTTC. Protein sequence: CASSYPSGRGFYEQYF.